The rows below give T cell receptor beta chains drawn from one sample of a study of T-cell memory formation after mild COVID-19. From the 5' RACE reads, TCRdb called clonotypes with MiXCR, one entry per CDR3 protein. The sample consists of around 430,000 distinct CDR3 sequences, approximately 15% of them appearing once. Sequences were obtained from PBMCs or a T cell subset sorted from them (not recorded which). Receptors were obtained from a man between 18 and 35 years old who had mild COVID-19 (a few samples of this study predate the infection). Cell type and time point are not known. The CDR3 runs from the conserved cysteine through the conserved F or W. A D gene is named only where the DNA matches it firmly. Rows give clone size only sometimes, using once, few, many, or a class for an expanded clone.

v_call	j_call	clone_size	d_call	cdr3_aa	cdr3_nt
TRBV4-3	TRBJ2-3	-	-	CASSRYLGTDTQYF	TGCGCCAGCAGCCGTTACCTAGGCACAGATACGCAGTATTTT
TRBV29-1	TRBJ2-3	-	TRBD1	CSVEGTGVGTDTQYF	TGCAGCGTTGAAGGGACAGGGGTTGGGACAGATACGCAGTATTTT
TRBV12-3/TRBV12-4	TRBJ1-5	few	TRBD1	CASSPGQGEDQPQHF	TGTGCCAGCAGCCCGGGACAGGGAGAGGATCAGCCCCAGCATTTT
TRBV3-1	TRBJ2-3	-	TRBD2	CASSPIGGDTQYF	TGTGCCAGCAGCCCCATCGGGGGGGATACGCAGTATTTT
TRBV12-3/TRBV12-4	TRBJ2-3	many	-	CASSLLGGLTDTQYF	TGTGCCAGCAGTTTGCTTGGGGGACTCACAGATACGCAGTATTTT
TRBV4-2	TRBJ1-3	many	-	CASSQAGQGNTIYF	TGTGCCAGCAGCCAAGCGGGCCAAGGAAACACCATATATTTT
TRBV5-1	TRBJ1-1	-	TRBD1	CASSFTGGVPEAFF	TGCGCCAGCAGCTTTACAGGGGGAGTCCCTGAAGCTTTCTTT
TRBV28	TRBJ2-2	-	TRBD2	CASSLELAGGNTGELFF	TGTGCCAGCAGTTTGGAACTAGCGGGGGGGAACACCGGGGAGCTGTTTTTT
TRBV29-1	TRBJ1-2	-	-	CSVEVGLYGYTF	TGCAGCGTTGAGGTAGGCCTCTATGGCTACACCTTC
TRBV9	TRBJ1-5	-	-	CASSGGGNSNQPQHF	TGTGCCAGCAGCGGGGGTGGGAATAGCAATCAGCCCCAGCATTTT
TRBV20-1	TRBJ1-5	few	-	CSARDRLTAQPQHF	TGCAGTGCTAGAGATCGCCTTACGGCGCAGCCCCAGCATTTT
TRBV20-1	TRBJ1-3	-	-	CSARRIAEGNTIYF	TGCAGTGCTAGACGGATTGCGGAAGGAAACACCATATATTTT